The 14 T cell receptor beta chains below come from one sample, sequenced in a study of shared clonotypes between healthy human individuals. The method was immunoSEQ multiplex PCR; TCRdb's version includes in-frame clones alone and lacks a portion of them. This table holds millions of clones, 93% found once. What was sequenced was naive CD4+ T cells from PBMCs. Subset noted: CD45RA+ positively selected. The source is a man younger than 35 in good health. Some clones in this sample may be carry-over from other donors' samples.

The table lists this clone with a count of one. V is TRBV5-6 and J is TRBJ1-1; a possible D gene is TRBD1 (5 bases). This CDR3 has 15 residues. V lost 3 bases to trimming and J lost 5 bases, with 17 bases between them. Germline CDR1 is SGHDT and CDR2 is YYEEEE. CDR3 coding DNA: TGTGCCAGCAGCTCGGATCGGGGCCCGAGAACTGAAGCTTTCTTT. Protein: CASSSDRGPRTEAFF.

V gene TRBV5-1 combines with J gene TRBJ2-7; 7 positions match TRBD1. This CDR3 spans 15 amino acids. V gave up 0 bases and J gave up 2 bases; unmatched junction bases: 5. Germline lookup yields CDR1 SGHRS and CDR2 YFSETQ. The CDR3 sequence is CASSLAGQTAYEQYF. The DNA of the CDR3 is TGCGCCAGCAGCTTGGCGGGACAGACTGCCTACGAGCAGTACTTC.

This clone was seen a single time. Other DNA sequences from this sample encode an identical CDR3 as well. The rearrangement links TRBV28 to TRBJ2-7; D is unresolved. CDR1 and CDR2 (germline): MDHEN, SYDVKM. The CDR3 is 14 residues long. V lost 5 bases and J 4 bases, leaving 15 bases between the germline ends. The CDR3 is CASSTSDGSYEQYF. Here the CDR3 DNA reads TGTGCCAGCAGTACCTCGGACGGGTCTTACGAGCAGTACTTC.

The chain uses TRBV18 and TRBJ2-1; 7 bases agree with TRBD2. The length of the CDR3 is 15 residues. The germline V gene has CDR1 KGHSH and CDR2 LQKENI. The ends lost 3 bases at V and 7 bases at J; junction bases unmatched: 9. The CDR3 nucleotides read TGTGCCAGCTCACCCCAAGGGAGGGCCGGGAATGAGCAGTTCTTC. Protein: CASSPQGRAGNEQFF.

Only a few counts were recorded for this clone. The chain employs TRBV2 and TRBJ1-1; 7 nucleotides agree with TRBD1. V was clipped by 7 bases and J by 3 bases; unmatched bases: 5. The length of the CDR3 is 13 residues. Germline loops: CDR1 SNHLY, CDR2 FYNNEI. For the CDR3, the DNA is TGTGCCAGCACGCCTACAGGGGACACTGAAGCTTTCTTT. It translates to CASTPTGDTEAFF.

This sequence joins TRBV19 and TRBJ2-5; 9 bases match TRBD1. The CDR3 runs 16 residues. Germline V gives CDR1 LNHDA, CDR2 SQIVND (reference sequence). Losses at the gene ends were 3 bases for V and 4 bases for J; bases not matched to a gene: 9. The CDR3, as DNA: TGTGCCAGTAGTATGGGGGACAGGGCCGGGTTAGAGACCCAGTACTTC. As protein: CASSMGDRAGLETQYF.

The genes are TRBV2 and TRBJ2-4; no clear D. The V gene lost 4 bases and the J gene lost 8 bases, with 15 bases spanning the gap. The CDR3 consists of 14 residues. Looked up from germline, CDR1 is SNHLY and CDR2 is FYNNEI. The CDR3 DNA is TGTGCCAGCAGTGTTGGGGTTGACGGAGACATTCAGTACTTC. As protein: CASSVGVDGDIQYF.

The chain uses TRBV7-9 and TRBJ1-3; D ambiguous. Between the trimmed V and J ends, which lost 4 bases and 0 bases, there was a span of 7 bases. The length of the CDR3 is 14 residues. Per germline, CDR1 SEHNR and CDR2 FQNEAQ (reference sequence). CDR3 region: CASSWTYSGNTIYF. The DNA for the CDR3 is TGTGCCAGCAGCTGGACTTACTCTGGAAACACCATATATTTT.

Details on this clone: At the DNA level, this CDR3 is encoded by other sequences in the same sample as well. J is TRBJ2-7 and V is TRBV2, with D possibly matching TRBD2 (6 bases). The CDR3 has 13 residues. Germline V gives CDR1 SNHLY, CDR2 FYNNEI. The V end was cut by 6 bases, the J end by 0 bases, with 9 bases between. In DNA, the CDR3 is TGTGCCAGCAGGAGGGACTCCTCCTACGAGCAGTACTTC. It yields the protein CASRRDSSYEQYF.

V usage is TRBV28 and J usage is TRBJ2-7; TRBD1 agrees at 8 bases. The germline V gene encodes CDR1 MDHEN and CDR2 SYDVKM. The CDR3 sequence is 14 residues long. V dropped 5 bases and J dropped 12; count of bases not matched to a gene: 15. The CDR3 reads CASSKGQGQQSWYF. The CDR3 coding sequence is TGTGCCAGCAGTAAAGGACAGGGACAACAGTCGTGGTACTTC. Drawing the rest from reference TRBV28 and TRBJ2-7, the complete variable domain is DVKVTQSSRYLVKRTGEKVFLECVQDMDHENMFWYRQDPGLGLRLIYFSYDVKMKEKGDIPEGYSVSREKKERFSLILESASTNQTSMYLCASSKGQGQQSWYFGPGTRLTVT.

The CDR3 region has the DNA TGTGCCAGCGGCCCGGTAGAGCGGGCTTACAATGAGCAGTTCTTC. Translated, it gives CASGPVERAYNEQFF. The J gene is TRBJ2-1, the V gene TRBV6-6, with D possibly being TRBD2 (6 bases). This CDR3 contains 15 residues. Germline values: CDR1 MNHNY, CDR2 SVGAGI (reference sequence). The V gene lost 8 bases and the J gene lost 4 bases, with 18 bases spanning the gap.

The chain employs TRBV6-6 and TRBJ1-2; 8 nucleotides line up with TRBD1. Germline V gene sequence: CDR1 MNHNY, CDR2 SVGAGI (reference sequence). The ends lost 6 bases at V and 6 bases at J; junction bases unmatched: 6. The CDR3 consists of 13 residues. CDR3 sequence: CASSPDRVHGYTF. CDR3 sequence (DNA): TGTGCCAGCAGCCCGGACAGGGTCCATGGCTACACCTTC.

This sequence joins TRBV2 and TRBJ1-2; 9 bases map to TRBD1. The J segment lost 6 bases and the V segment lost 0 bases, leaving 17 bases of the junction unmatched. Germline CDR1 SNHLY, CDR2 FYNNEI. The CDR3 has 19 residues. As DNA, the CDR3 is TGTGCCAGCAGTGAAGCGCTTGTAGAACCCGGACAGGGGAGGGATGGCTACACCTTC. The encoded protein is CASSEALVEPGQGRDGYTF.

J is TRBJ1-5 and V is TRBV30; no firm D call. The CDR3 has 15 residues. Germline CDR1 and CDR2: GTSNPN and SVGIG (reference sequence). Deletions cut 3 bases from V and 4 bases from J, with 16 bases between. CDR3 in amino acids: CAWRNGPGRNQPQHF. The CDR3 DNA follows: TGTGCCTGGAGAAATGGCCCCGGTAGGAATCAGCCCCAGCATTTT.